The next 18 T cell receptor beta chains were all read from a single sample in a study of blood T cell repertoires in COVID-19. Generated by immunoSEQ multiplex PCR, the TCRdb table keeps only in-frame clones and is missing some. The sample gives 180,000 or so clones, less than 90% of which show up once; 4% to 4.5% is in the top ten. Sequenced material: PBMCs or T cells enriched from blood (not recorded which). These receptors were collected from a woman aged 45-60 years who had recovered from COVID-19.

The chain employs TRBV9 and TRBJ2-5; D not resolved. The CDR3 extends over 12 amino acids. Trimming removed 0 bases from V and 2 bases from J, with 2 bases in between. The germline gives CDR1 SGDLS, CDR2 YYNGEE. For the CDR3, the DNA is TGTGCCAGCAGCGTAGCTCAAGAGACCCAGTACTTC. As protein: CASSVAQETQYF.

This clone appeared a few times. This chain links TRBV27 with TRBJ2-1; 7 nucleotides align to TRBD2. Germline V CDR1 and CDR2: MNHEY, SMNVEV (reference sequence). The CDR3 has 12 residues. V shed 6 bases and J 6 bases; nucleotides not matched to a gene: 2. CDR3 amino acids: CASSGGINEQFF. CDR3 in DNA: TGTGCCAGCAGCGGGGGGATCAATGAGCAGTTCTTC.

The genes are TRBV7-8 and TRBJ1-6, with 7 bases identical to TRBD1. Germline CDR1 is SGHVS and CDR2 is FQNEAQ. J gave up 16 bases and V 0 bases, and 9 bases lay outside the gene matches. The CDR3 contains 14 residues. The CDR3 spells CASSLAFWDSKLHF. In DNA, the CDR3 is TGTGCCAGCAGCTTAGCGTTCTGGGACAGCAAGCTCCACTTT.

The chain uses TRBV1 and TRBJ2-3; TRBD2 was called by the table and not checked on the DNA. TRBV1 is tagged as a pseudogene. The CDR3 is 9 residues long. CDR3 amino acids: CTSESTQYF. The DNA of the CDR3 is TGCACCAGCGAGTCTACGCAGTATTTT.

The CDR3 DNA reads as TGTGCCAGCAGTTCGGTAGGGAGGTCCCCGAACACTGAAGCTTTCTTT. It encodes CASSSVGRSPNTEAFF. V gene TRBV28 combines with J gene TRBJ1-1; D is ambiguous. CDR3 length: 16 residues. Per the germline V gene, CDR1 is MDHEN and CDR2 is SYDVKM. V lost 4 bases and J 1 base, leaving 16 bases between the germline ends.

This rearrangement joins TRBV2 to TRBJ1-6, with D possibly TRBD1 on 5 matching bases. Deletions cut 2 bases from V and 1 base from J, with 15 bases between. CDR3 length: 18 residues. In germline, CDR1 is SNHLY, CDR2 FYNNEI. CDR3 in DNA: TGTGCCAGCAGTGAATCGGCCGCCGGGGGATCCTATAATTCACCCCTCCACTTT. Its protein product is CASSESAAGGSYNSPLHF.

The genes are TRBV19 and TRBJ1-2, with 8 bases lining up with TRBD1. The CDR3 sequence is 17 residues long. Germline V gene data show CDR1 as LNHDA and CDR2 as SQIVND (reference sequence). J lost 0 bases, V lost 4 bases, and 10 bases had no gene match. The CDR3 DNA reads TGTGCCAGTAGTACTCCCCGACAGGGGAGGACTAACTATGGCTACACCTTC. Residues: CASSTPRQGRTNYGYTF.

The chain uses TRBV6-1 and TRBJ2-4, with D possibly being TRBD1 or TRBD2 (5 bases each). V shed 8 bases and J shed 0 bases, with 20 bases lying between them. CDR1 is MNHNS and CDR2 is SASEGT in the germline V gene. The CDR3 length is 17 residues. CDR3 sequence reads: CASGGALRGLAKNIQYF. DNA for the CDR3: TGTGCCAGCGGTGGGGCGCTCCGGGGTCTAGCCAAAAACATTCAGTACTTC.

The rearrangement joins TRBV5-8 to TRBJ2-7; 10 bases map to TRBD1. CDR3 length: 17 residues. In germline, CDR1 is SGHTS, CDR2 YDEGEE. With V trimmed by 3 bases and J by 3 bases, 12 bases remained unmatched. The CDR3 region has the DNA TGTGCCAGCAGCTCAAACTACCGGGACAGGGGATTCTACGAGCAGTACGTC. Translating it yields CASSSNYRDRGFYEQYV.

The gene calls are TRBV28 and TRBJ2-3; no definite D call. The V gene's germline CDR1 is MDHEN and CDR2 SYDVKM. V lost 5 bases and J 6 bases, leaving 12 bases between the germline ends. CDR3 length: 13 residues. The chain's CDR3 is CASSPPSPDTQYF. CDR3 nucleotide sequence: TGTGCCAGCAGTCCCCCTTCCCCGGATACGCAGTATTTT.

The chain joins TRBV11-1 to TRBJ1-1, with 7 bases fitting TRBD1. With 5 bases clipped from V and 1 base from J, the junction kept 10 bases outside the gene matches. The CDR3 loop spans 16 amino acids. Per germline, CDR1 SGHAT and CDR2 FQDESV (reference sequence). DNA for the CDR3: TGTGCCAGCAGCAGGGGAATGAGGACAGGGAACACTGAAGCTTTCTTT. It translates to CASSRGMRTGNTEAFF. The entire variable domain, with the rest obtained from reference TRBV11-1 and TRBJ1-1, is as follows: EAEVAQSPRYKITEKSQAVAFWCDPISGHATLYWYRQILGQGPELLVQFQDESVVDDSQLPKDRFSAERLKGVDSTLKIQPAELGDSAMYLCASSRGMRTGNTEAFFGQGTRLTVV.

This chain connects TRBV28 to TRBJ2-1, with 11 bases lining up with TRBD1. The V gene's germline CDR1 is MDHEN and CDR2 SYDVKM. The length of the CDR3 is 15 residues. V was clipped by 7 bases and J by 6 bases; unmatched bases: 8. The chain's CDR3 is CASIRGGTGGNEQFF. CDR3 in DNA: TGTGCCAGCATTAGAGGTGGGACAGGGGGCAATGAGCAGTTCTTC.

The genes are TRBV29-1 and TRBJ2-3, with no clear D. The CDR3 spans 19 residues. Germline assignment: CDR1 SQVTM and CDR2 ANQGSEA. Trimming took off 4 bases at V and 2 bases at J, with 28 bases between the two ends. CDR3 sequence (DNA): TGCAGCGTTGGCGTGTTGTCTCCTCGTACCGGCCAGGCCACAGATACGCAGTATTTT. Amino acids: CSVGVLSPRTGQATDTQYF.

The V call is TRBV28, the J call TRBJ2-1; 9 positions match TRBD2. Trimming at V came to 3 bases and at J to 9 bases, leaving 12 bases not matched to a gene. CDR3 length equals 16 residues. CDR1 is MDHEN, CDR2 SYDVKM, per germline. CDR3: CASSFGIGTSLPEQFF. The CDR3 DNA is TGTGCCAGCAGTTTTGGAATCGGGACTAGCTTGCCTGAGCAGTTCTTC.

The chain combines TRBV7-2 with TRBJ2-5; 11 bases are a match to TRBD2. This CDR3 contains 15 residues. J lost 5 bases, V lost 5 bases, and 7 bases had no gene match. Germline values: CDR1 SGHTA, CDR2 FQGNSA. The CDR3 DNA follows: TGTGCCAGCAGCGTTAGCGGGGGGGCCCGGGAGACCCAGTACTTC. This sequence encodes CASSVSGGARETQYF.

The chain carries TRBV3-1 (or the pseudogene TRBV3-2) and TRBJ1-1; D is perhaps TRBD1 (5 bases). V dropped 4 bases and J dropped 6 bases, with 12 bases sitting between them. This CDR3 spans 13 amino acids. The V gene's germline CDR1 is LGHDT and CDR2 YNNKEL (reference sequence). CDR3 DNA: TGTGCCAGCAGCCCGGGGCGGGGGGCTGAAGCTTTCTTT. Translated, it gives CASSPGRGAEAFF.

This clone has only one observation. The CDR3 is CASSLRFGISNQPQHF. CDR3 in DNA: TGTGCCAGCAGTTTAAGGTTCGGGATTAGCAATCAGCCCCAGCATTTT. The chain is built from TRBV27 and TRBJ1-5, with D unresolved. CDR1 and CDR2 from the germline V gene are MNHEY and SMNVEV (reference sequence). The CDR3 is 16 residues long. The V end was cut by 2 bases, the J end by 0 bases, with 11 bases between.

The genes are TRBV18 and TRBJ1-1; D call uncertain. Germline V gene data show CDR1 as KGHSH and CDR2 as LQKENI. The CDR3 extends over 14 amino acids. V was trimmed by 4 bases and J by 1 base, leaving 10 bases between them. The CDR3 reads CASSQRHQNTEAFF. In nucleotides, the CDR3 is TGTGCCAGCTCACAACGACACCAGAACACTGAAGCTTTCTTT.